Only a few counts were recorded for the clone carrying this T cell receptor (beta chain). Its target is unknown. The sample belongs to a study of beta chain features in type 1 diabetes. Across the study: There was similarity between patients and healthy donors in age, gender and cell yields. Regarding the study as a whole: Among patients with Type 1 diabetes, TCRB CDR3s were moderately but significantly shorter in every one of the four CD4+ subsets. The analysis here could not establish whether HLA type shapes TCRB rearrangement. Naive, central memory and Treg TCRB repertoires appeared more alike in patients than in healthy donors.

The CDR3 is made up of 19 amino acids. Trimming took 0 bases from V and 7 from J; bases not matched to a gene: 20. The germline gives CDR1 MGHRA, CDR2 YSYEKL. The isolated RNA, all of it, was reverse transcribed, so expressed TCRB transcripts were what got sequenced. Reads from naive, central memory and regulatory T cell samples averaged approximately 3.4 million. The method was immunoSEQ multiplex PCR; TCRdb's version includes in-frame clones alone and lacks a portion of them. The data contain more than 250,000 clones, over 20% of them seen just once; the ten biggest clones take up less than 0.03%. The material sequenced was naive CD4+ T cells from blood. The clonotype was recovered from a woman between 35 and 50 years old with type 1 diabetes. J is TRBJ2-7 and V is TRBV4-1, with 8 nucleotides matching TRBD2. The CDR3: CASSQENLAGISLRWEQYF. CDR3 sequence (DNA): TGCGCCAGCAGCCAAGAGAACCTAGCGGGCATATCCCTGAGGTGGGAGCAGTACTTC.